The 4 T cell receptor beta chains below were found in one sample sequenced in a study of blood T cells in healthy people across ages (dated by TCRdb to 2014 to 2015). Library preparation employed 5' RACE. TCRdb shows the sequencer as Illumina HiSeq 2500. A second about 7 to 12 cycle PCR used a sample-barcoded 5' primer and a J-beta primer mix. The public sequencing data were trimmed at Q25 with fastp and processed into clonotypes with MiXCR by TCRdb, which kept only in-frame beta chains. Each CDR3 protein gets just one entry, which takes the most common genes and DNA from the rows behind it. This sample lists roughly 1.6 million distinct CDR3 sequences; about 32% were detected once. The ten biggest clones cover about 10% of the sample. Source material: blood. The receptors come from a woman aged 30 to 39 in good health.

The CDR3 loop reads CASREGVHEQYF. Here the CDR3 DNA reads TGTGCCAGCAGGGAAGGGGTCCACGAGCAGTACTTC. V gene TRBV27 combines with J gene TRBJ2-7; D is possibly TRBD1 (5 bases). There are 12 residues in the CDR3. The germline V and J ends were trimmed by 6 bases and 5 bases, with 11 bases remaining between them. In germline, CDR1 is MNHEY, CDR2 SMNVEV (reference sequence).

This CDR3 reads CATSRTPQAGANTEAFF. CDR3 coding DNA: TGTGCCACCAGCAGAACCCCCCAAGCAGGGGCGAACACTGAAGCTTTCTTT. The V call is TRBV15, the J call TRBJ1-1, with D possibly matching TRBD1 (6 bases). The CDR3 has 17 amino acids. The germline CDR1 and CDR2 sequences are LNHNV and YYDKDF (reference sequence). Trimming shortened V by 2 bases and J by 1 base, and 17 bases separated the two germline ends.

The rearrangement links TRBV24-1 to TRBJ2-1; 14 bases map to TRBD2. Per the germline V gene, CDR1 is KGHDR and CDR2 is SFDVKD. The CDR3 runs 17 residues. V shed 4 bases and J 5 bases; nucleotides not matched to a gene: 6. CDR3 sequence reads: CATSDRTSGRLNNEQFF. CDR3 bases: TGTGCCACCAGTGACCGGACTAGCGGGAGGTTGAACAATGAGCAGTTCTTC.

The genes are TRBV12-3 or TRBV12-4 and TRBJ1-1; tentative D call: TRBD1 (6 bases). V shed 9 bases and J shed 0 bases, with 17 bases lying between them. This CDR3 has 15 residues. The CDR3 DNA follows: TGTGCCAGTAGTGGGGGGAGGGGGGTGAACACTGAAGCTTTCTTT. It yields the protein CASSGGRGVNTEAFF.